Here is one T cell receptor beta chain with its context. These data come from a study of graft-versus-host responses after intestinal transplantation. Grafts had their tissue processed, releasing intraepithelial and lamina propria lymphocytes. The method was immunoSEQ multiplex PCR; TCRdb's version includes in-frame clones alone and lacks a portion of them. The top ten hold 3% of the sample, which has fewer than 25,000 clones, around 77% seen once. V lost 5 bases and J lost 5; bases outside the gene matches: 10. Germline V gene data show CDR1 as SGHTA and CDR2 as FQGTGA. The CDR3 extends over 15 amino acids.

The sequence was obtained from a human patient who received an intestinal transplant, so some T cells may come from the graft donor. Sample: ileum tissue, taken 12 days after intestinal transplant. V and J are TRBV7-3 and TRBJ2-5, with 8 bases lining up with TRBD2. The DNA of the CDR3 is TGTGCCAGCAGCCCACGTCCCGGGAGGGATGAGACCCAGTACTTC. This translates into CASSPRPGRDETQYF.